This T cell receptor beta chain was sequenced in a study of shared clonotypes between healthy human individuals. Study at large: Per-donor plates numbered three CD4 naive, three CD4 memory, two CD8 naive and one CD8 memory.

This clone was observed a single time. The antigen is undetermined. Study observations and caveats: Non-shared clonotypes had lower generation probabilities than clonotypes shared by all four sorted-subset donors. Naive subsets typically showed greater estimated richness than memory subsets. Between a few donors, naive CD4 clonotypes were shared at a level of around 4.9%.

Generated by immunoSEQ multiplex PCR, the TCRdb table keeps only in-frame clones and is missing some. The sample carries 2 million or so clones, about 95% recorded once. The naive CD8 fraction comprised CD45RO-negative cells positively selected for CCR7 and excluded terminally differentiated effector memory CD45RA+ cells. Germline CDR1 GTSNPN, CDR2 SVGIG (reference sequence). This CDR3 is built from 13 residues. This TCR was sampled from a man in his late teens or twenties in good health. The sequenced sample consisted of naive CD8+ T cells sorted from blood. The rearrangement uses TRBV30 and TRBJ2-5; 7 bases are shared with TRBD1. The DNA end lines up better with TRBJ2-7; the J call may be wrong. For the CDR3, the DNA is TGTGCCTGGTCCCCCGGGACAGCATACGAGCAGTACTTC. Amino acids: CAWSPGTAYEQYF.